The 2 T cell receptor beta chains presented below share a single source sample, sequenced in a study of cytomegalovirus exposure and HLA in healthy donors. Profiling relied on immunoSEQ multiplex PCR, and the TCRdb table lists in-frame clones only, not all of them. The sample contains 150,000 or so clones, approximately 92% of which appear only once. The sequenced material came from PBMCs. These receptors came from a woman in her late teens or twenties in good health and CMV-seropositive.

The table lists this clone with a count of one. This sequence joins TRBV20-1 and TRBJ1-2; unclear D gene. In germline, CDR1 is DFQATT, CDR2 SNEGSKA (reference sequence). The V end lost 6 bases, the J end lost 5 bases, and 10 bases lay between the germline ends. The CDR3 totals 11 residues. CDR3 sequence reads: CSANSGYGYTF. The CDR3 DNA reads TGCAGTGCCAATTCGGGGTATGGCTACACCTTC.

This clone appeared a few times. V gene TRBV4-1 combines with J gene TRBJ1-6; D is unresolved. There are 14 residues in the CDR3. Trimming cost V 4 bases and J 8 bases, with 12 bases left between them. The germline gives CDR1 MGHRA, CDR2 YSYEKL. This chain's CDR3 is CASSRRLDDSPLHF. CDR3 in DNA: TGCGCCAGCAGCCGAAGACTGGATGATTCACCCCTCCACTTT.